The entry below describes one TCR beta chain. The record originates from a study of blood T cell repertoires in COVID-19. Whole-study context: The United States, Italy and Spain provided the acute and convalescent COVID-19 samples.

Symptom resolution, clearance, or two negative PCRs marked donors in Cohort 3 as recovered. The table came from immunoSEQ multiplex PCR; TCRdb's copy has only in-frame clones and leaves some out. The sample comprises around 130,000 clones, 70% to 90% of which are singletons, and around 2.3% rests with the top ten. In germline, CDR1 is LGHDT, CDR2 YNNKEL (reference sequence). The CDR3 spans 16 residues. V gave up 1 base and J gave up 0 bases, with 11 bases separating them. The gene calls are TRBV3-1 (or the pseudogene TRBV3-2) and TRBJ2-3, with D possibly matching TRBD1 (6 bases). Input material: PBMCs or T cells enriched from blood (not recorded which). This clonotype was sampled from a woman in her fifties or sixties who had recovered from COVID-19. CDR3: CASSQVKQGSTDTQYF. The CDR3 nucleotides are TGTGCCAGCAGCCAAGTAAAACAGGGAAGCACAGATACGCAGTATTTT.